This T cell receptor (beta chain) derives from a study of immune evolution from preneoplasia to lung adenocarcinoma. Study-level background: HLA loss of heterozygosity: about 7% AIS, about 15% MIA, roughly 30% ADC, none AAH.

Trimming left V 3 bases short and J 6 bases short, with 6 bases between. Germline V gene lookup returns CDR1 MDHEN and CDR2 SYDVKM. The CDR3 is 12 amino acids. The data were produced by immunoSEQ multiplex PCR, yet TCRdb's version contains in-frame clones alone and is incomplete. Of 20,000 to 25,000 clones listed, over 70% are singletons. Patients had resection in Japan or China between about 2013 and 2017. Sequencing used FFPE invasive lung adenocarcinoma tissue. The chain joins TRBV28 to TRBJ1-5; no definite D call. The sequence came from a person aged 60 to 70 with lung adenocarcinoma. The DNA for the CDR3 is TGTGCCAGCAGTTTGGTTATTCAGCCCCAGCATTTT. Encoded protein: CASSLVIQPQHF.